This entry describes one TCR beta chain. The data derive from a study of blood T cell repertoires in COVID-19. The germline V gene has CDR1 SGHVS and CDR2 FQNEAQ. Unmatched junction bases numbered 16, after V lost 7 bases and J lost 8 bases. This CDR3 contains 16 residues. Measured with immunoSEQ multiplex PCR; TCRdb has only the in-frame clones, and not every one. Here the sample spans roughly 230,000 clones, 75% to 85% being singletons. The chain recombines TRBV7-8 with TRBJ2-3, with TRBD2 matching over 9 bases. This clonotype was sampled from a woman aged 45-65 years with acute or convalescent COVID-19. The sequenced sample was peripheral blood. CDR3 loop: CASIPGAGGGAGTQYF. CDR3 in DNA: TGTGCCAGCATCCCCGGGGCTGGCGGGGGGGCAGGTACGCAGTATTTT.